The rows below give T cell receptor beta chains drawn from one sample of a study of vaccination effects on CD4 cells after COVID-19. No antigens are known for them. Assay used: immunoSEQ multiplex PCR; TCRdb lists only in-frame clones, some missing. The data contain about 79,000 clones, roughly 72% of them singletons. Material: CD4+ T cells from PBMCs cultured with HCoV-229E spike peptides, obtained before COVID-19 vaccination. These TCRs come from a human donor who received a COVID-19 vaccine. The CDR3 runs from the conserved cysteine through the conserved F or W. A D gene is named only where the DNA matches it firmly. Clone sizes are given selectively: once, few, many, or a class where the clone is expanded.

TRBJ2-2 NA NA TRBV28 16 CASSQGDRTNTGELFF TGTGCCAGCAGCCAAGGGGACCGAACGAACACCGGGGAGCTGTTTTTT
TRBJ1-1 NA NA TRBV6-6 13 CASSPRANTEAFF TGTGCCAGCAGCCCCCGGGCCAACACTGAAGCTTTCTTT
TRBJ1-1 NA NA TRBV5-1 15 CASRPTGTVNTEAFF TGCGCCAGCCGCCCTACAGGGACGGTGAACACTGAAGCTTTCTTT
TRBJ2-2 TRBD1 NA TRBV9 18 CASSVWMGGQGATGELFF TGTGCCAGCAGCGTATGGATGGGGGGCCAGGGGGCCACCGGGGAGCTGTTTTTT
TRBJ2-3 NA NA TRBV5-1 14 CASSLDRNTDTQYF TGCGCCAGCAGCTTGGACAGAAACACAGATACGCAGTATTTT
TRBJ2-6 NA NA TRBV5-4 14 CASSTRSGANVLTF TGTGCCAGCAGCACACGGTCTGGGGCCAACGTCCTGACTTTC
TRBJ2-3 TRBD2 NA TRBV5-1 16 CASSSGLAGVADTQYF TGCGCCAGCAGCTCGGGACTAGCGGGGGTAGCAGATACGCAGTATTTT
TRBJ1-1 TRBD1 NA TRBV28 15 CASSWPGQGNTEAFF TGTGCCAGCAGTTGGCCGGGACAGGGGAACACTGAAGCTTTCTTT
TRBJ1-6 NA NA TRBV2 14 CASSIQAGRSPLHF TGTGCCAGCAGTATACAGGCGGGGCGGTCACCCCTCCACTTT
TRBJ2-6 TRBD2 NA TRBV18 23 CASSTLGLAGGAPRGSGANVLTF TGTGCCAGCTCAACCCTGGGACTAGCGGGGGGAGCCCCTAGGGGCTCTGGGGCCAACGTCCTGACTTTC
TRBJ1-1 NA NA TRBV5-1 16 CASSVVSRALRTEAFF TGCGCCAGCAGCGTGGTCTCTAGGGCTCTGCGCACTGAAGCTTTCTTT
TRBJ2-3 NA few TRBV7-2 14 CASSLAGYTDTQYF TGTGCCAGCAGCTTAGCCGGATACACAGATACGCAGTATTTT
TRBJ2-3 NA NA TRBV6-1 13 CASSDTGWDTQYF TGTGCCAGCAGTGATACTGGGTGGGATACGCAGTATTTT
TRBJ2-1 TRBD2 NA TRBV9 19 CASSEDLAGGRRSYNEQFF TGTGCCAGCAGCGAGGACCTAGCGGGGGGCCGACGCTCCTACAATGAGCAGTTCTTC
TRBJ1-4 TRBD1 once TRBV3-1/TRBV3-2 16 CASSPGTGATNEKLFF TGTGCCAGCAGCCCAGGGACAGGTGCAACTAATGAAAAACTGTTTTTT
TRBJ2-1 TRBD2 NA TRBV4-1 15 CASAGGESSYNEQFF TGCGCCAGCGCGGGGGGGGAGAGCTCCTACAATGAGCAGTTCTTC
TRBJ1-5 NA NA TRBV3-1/TRBV3-2 13 CASSQPGGGPQHF TGTGCCAGCAGCCAACCCGGGGGTGGGCCCCAGCATTTT
TRBJ2-4 NA NA TRBV13 15 CASSLSEGGKNIQYF TGTGCCAGCAGCTTATCAGAGGGCGGGAAAAACATTCAGTACTTC
TRBJ1-2 NA NA TRBV7-2 14 CASSYWWMIDGYTF TGTGCCAGCAGCTATTGGTGGATGATCGATGGCTACACCTTC
TRBJ2-1 NA NA TRBV5-5 15 CASSFPDRQKNEQFF TGTGCCAGCAGCTTCCCCGATCGACAGAAGAATGAGCAGTTCTTC
TRBJ2-5 TRBD1 NA TRBV4-1 17 CASSQRGRQVYQETQYF TGCGCCAGCAGCCAGAGGGGGCGTCAGGTGTACCAAGAGACCCAGTACTTC
TRBJ1-5 NA NA TRBV27 14 CASSLSGSNQPQHF TGTGCCAGCAGTTTGTCGGGAAGCAATCAGCCCCAGCATTTT
TRBJ2-5 NA NA TRBV29-1 13 CSVEGQGQETQYF TGCAGCGTTGAGGGCCAGGGTCAAGAGACCCAGTACTTC
TRBJ1-3 NA once TRBV30 15 CAWSTSSVSRNTIYF TGTGCCTGGAGTACCTCCAGCGTTTCTAGAAACACCATATATTTT
TRBJ1-1 NA NA TRBV10-3 14 CAISEFKENTEAFF TGTGCCATCAGTGAGTTTAAGGAAAACACTGAAGCTTTCTTT
TRBJ2-5 NA NA TRBV21-1 16 CASSSRRPPSYETQYF TGTGCCAGCAGCAGTCGTCGGCCGCCTAGTTATGAGACCCAGTACTTC
TRBJ2-4 TRBD2 NA TRBV7-2 17 CASSADLAGGRRNIQYF TGTGCCAGCAGCGCTGATTTAGCGGGGGGGCGCAGAAACATTCAGTACTTC
TRBJ1-1 NA NA TRBV30 15 CAWHARDRLNTEAFF TGTGCCTGGCATGCCCGAGACAGGCTGAACACTGAAGCTTTCTTT
TRBJ2-5 TRBD2 NA TRBV6-5 15 CAATGTSAPQETQYF TGTGCCGCGACGGGGACTAGTGCCCCCCAAGAGACCCAGTACTTC
TRBJ2-6 TRBD1 NA TRBV7-2 19 CASSPVLGTGISGANVLTF TGTGCCAGCAGCCCTGTTCTAGGGACAGGGATCTCTGGGGCCAACGTCCTGACTTTC
TRBJ2-1 NA NA TRBV7-3 13 CASSLLRGGEQFF TGTGCCAGCAGCTTGCTAAGGGGCGGTGAGCAGTTCTTC
TRBJ1-4 NA NA TRBV5-4 17 CASSLVWQGQTNEKLFF TGTGCCAGCAGCTTGGTTTGGCAGGGGCAAACTAATGAAAAACTGTTTTTT
TRBJ2-1 NA NA TRBV3-1/TRBV3-2 18 CASSQEPGQGTSYNEQFF TGTGCCAGCAGCCAAGAACCCGGCCAGGGGACCTCCTACAATGAGCAGTTCTTC
TRBJ1-4 NA NA TRBV4-1 15 CASSRNRAANEKLFF TGCGCCAGCAGCCGAAACCGGGCCGCTAATGAAAAACTGTTTTTT
TRBJ1-5 NA NA TRBV28 15 CASSLSYTGNQPQHF TGTGCCAGCAGTTTATCCTACACAGGGAATCAGCCCCAGCATTTT
TRBJ2-5 NA few TRBV18 13 CASSPGEGWAQYF TGTGCCAGCTCACCCGGAGAGGGGTGGGCCCAGTACTTC